These 29 T cell receptor beta chains share one sample of origin, sequenced in a study of blood T cell repertoires in COVID-19. Using immunoSEQ multiplex PCR, the repertoire was profiled, and TCRdb retains in-frame clones only, with some absent. The sample gives some 220,000 clones, 75% to 85% of which show up once; about 9% is in the top ten. Sequencing used peripheral blood. The receptors come from a man in his fifties or sixties with active or convalescent COVID-19.

This clone was counted only a few times. CDR3: CASSRIQGENTEAFF. The CDR3 DNA reads as TGTGCCAGCAGTCGGATTCAGGGGGAGAACACTGAAGCTTTCTTT. This chain uses TRBV9 with TRBJ1-1; 7 bases map to TRBD1. Germline loops: CDR1 SGDLS, CDR2 YYNGEE. This CDR3 is 15 amino acids long. V trimming: 5 bases; J trimming: 1 base; junction bases outside the gene matches: 8.

V and J are TRBV18 and TRBJ1-1; maybe TRBD1 (6 bases). V gave up 2 bases and J gave up 4 bases, with 11 bases separating them. CDR1 KGHSH and CDR2 LQKENI come from the germline V gene. CDR3 length equals 14 residues. In DNA, the CDR3 is TGTGCCAGCTCACCAACAGGGACCGGCACTGAAGCTTTCTTT. Its protein is CASSPTGTGTEAFF.

The rearrangement links TRBV2 to TRBJ1-4, with D perhaps TRBD1 (5 bases). In germline, CDR1 is SNHLY, CDR2 FYNNEI. The CDR3 runs to 16 residues. Deletions cut 8 bases from V and 7 bases from J, with 23 bases between. The CDR3 DNA is TGTGCCAGCTCCTCTCAGGGAACCCCGTTCGGTGAAAAACTGTTTTTT. Translation: CASSSQGTPFGEKLFF.

This chain uses TRBV19 with TRBJ2-1, with TRBD2 matching 7 bases. The J segment lost 6 bases and the V segment lost 7 bases, leaving 15 bases of the junction unmatched. This CDR3 has 16 residues. Germline lookup yields CDR1 LNHDA and CDR2 SQIVND (reference sequence). The CDR3 sequence is CASNSPRGREINEQFF. The CDR3 nucleotides are TGTGCCAGTAACTCCCCCCGAGGGAGGGAGATCAATGAGCAGTTCTTC.

This clone was detected a few times. V usage is TRBV9 and J usage is TRBJ1-2; unclear D gene. Germline V gene lookup returns CDR1 SGDLS and CDR2 YYNGEE. This CDR3 comprises 14 residues. Trimming shortened V by 3 bases and J by 4 bases, and 13 bases separated the two germline ends. In DNA, the CDR3 is TGTGCCAGCAGCGATTCCCCTCAGGCCTATGGCTACACCTTC. Its translation is CASSDSPQAYGYTF.

The chain carries TRBV7-9 and TRBJ2-1, with 7 bases identical to TRBD2. V shed 3 bases and J 5 bases; nucleotides not matched to a gene: 16. Germline V gene sequence: CDR1 SEHNR, CDR2 FQNEAQ (reference sequence). The CDR3 is 18 amino acids. The CDR3 bases are TGTGCCAGCAGCTTGTTCTCTAGCGGAGTGGGCAAAAACAATGAGCAGTTCTTC. Translating gives CASSLFSSGVGKNNEQFF.

The chain links TRBV4-1 to TRBJ2-7; 10 bases align to TRBD1. Germline V gives CDR1 MGHRA, CDR2 YSYEKL. V was pared by 1 base and J by 3 bases, with 3 bases of the junction left unmatched. This CDR3 is 15 amino acids long. CDR3 protein: CASSQVWDRGYEQYV. In DNA form, the CDR3 reads TGCGCCAGCAGCCAAGTATGGGACAGGGGCTACGAGCAGTACGTC.

V gene TRBV5-6 combines with J gene TRBJ2-5, with D possibly matching TRBD1 (6 bases). This CDR3 spans 17 amino acids. Trimming pared 1 base from V and 5 bases from J, leaving 21 bases between. Per the germline V gene, CDR1 is SGHDT and CDR2 is YYEEEE. DNA of the CDR3: TGTGCCAGCAGCTTGAAAAGGGCACAGGGCCTTCTGGAGACCCAGTACTTC. This codes for CASSLKRAQGLLETQYF.

The rearrangement uses TRBV29-1 and TRBJ2-2; D might be TRBD2 (6 bases). Looked up from germline, CDR1 is SQVTM and CDR2 is ANQGSEA. Deletions cut 2 bases from V and 2 bases from J, with 15 bases between. This CDR3 is 16 amino acids long. The CDR3 is CSVERGRGTNTGELFF. The CDR3 DNA reads TGCAGCGTTGAACGCGGTCGCGGGACCAACACCGGGGAGCTGTTTTTT.

A few counts support this clone. The chain has TRBV2 and TRBJ1-6; no clear D. This CDR3 comprises 15 residues. V was trimmed by 2 bases and J by 5 bases, leaving 10 bases between them. The germline gives CDR1 SNHLY, CDR2 FYNNEI. The CDR3 loop is CASSERRQDNSPLHF. CDR3 sequence (DNA): TGTGCCAGCAGTGAAAGGAGGCAGGATAATTCACCCCTCCACTTT.

The CDR3 DNA is TGTGCCAGCAGCCGATTGAAGGGGCAGACCCAGTACTTC. Residues: CASSRLKGQTQYF. The rearrangement joins TRBV7-8 to TRBJ2-5; weak D call: TRBD1 (5 bases). Germline V CDR1 and CDR2: SGHVS, FQNEAQ. V shed 5 bases and J shed 6 bases, with 13 bases lying between them. This CDR3 is built from 13 residues.

Here the CDR3 DNA reads TGTGCCAGCAGCTTTTTAATGGGCACGAGGGTTCTCGATACGCAGTATTTT. The encoded protein is CASSFLMGTRVLDTQYF. This sequence joins TRBV7-9 and TRBJ2-3; TRBD2 is a possible D gene (5 bases). Germline values: CDR1 SEHNR, CDR2 FQNEAQ (reference sequence). The CDR3 totals 17 residues. V was pared by 3 bases and J by 6 bases, with 22 bases between.

The gene calls are TRBV4-2 and TRBJ1-3, with TRBD1 matching over 7 bases. In germline, CDR1 is LGHNA, CDR2 YNFKEQ. The trim removed 0 bases at V and 4 bases at J, leaving 12 bases unmatched. The CDR3 consists of 18 residues. The CDR3 bases are TGTGCCAGCAGCCAAGATGTAGGGACAGCCAGGCCGGGAAACACCATATATTTT. Residues: CASSQDVGTARPGNTIYF.

This chain links TRBV7-2 with TRBJ2-1, with 12 positions matching TRBD1. Per the germline V gene, CDR1 is SGHTA and CDR2 is FQGNSA. V lost 1 base to trimming and J lost 8 bases; unmatched junction nucleotides: 6. CDR3 length: 16 residues. The CDR3 region has the DNA TGTGCCAGCAGCTTAGGGGCCGGGACAGGGGGCCATGAGCAGTTCTTC. It is translated as CASSLGAGTGGHEQFF.

This chain links TRBV5-4 with TRBJ1-6; 9 positions agree with TRBD1. The junction had 5 bases not matched to a gene; V was cut back by 0 bases and J by 10 bases. Germline loops: CDR1 SGHNT, CDR2 YYREEE (reference sequence). CDR3 length equals 15 residues. The CDR3 reads CASSLGGQGRSPLHF. The DNA for the CDR3 is TGTGCCAGCAGCTTGGGGGGACAGGGTCGGTCACCCCTCCACTTT.

J is TRBJ2-3 and V is TRBV7-8; 7 bases fit TRBD1. CDR3 length: 16 residues. V gave up 4 bases and J gave up 4 bases; unmatched junction bases: 11. Germline V lookup: CDR1 SGHVS, CDR2 FQNEAQ. In DNA, the CDR3 is TGTGCCAGCAGCTACTACCGGGACAGTGGGGCAGATACGCAGTATTTT. Its protein product is CASSYYRDSGADTQYF.

The rearrangement uses TRBV28 and TRBJ1-2; D gene unclear. V was cut by 3 bases and J by 8 bases, with 10 bases left in between. The germline V gene has CDR1 MDHEN and CDR2 SYDVKM. The CDR3 has 12 residues. CDR3 nucleotides: TGTGCCAGCAGTTTGGCACCCGCCGGCTACACCTTC. Its protein product is CASSLAPAGYTF.

The gene calls are TRBV18 and TRBJ2-1; D unclear. V gave up 0 bases and J gave up 4 bases, with 10 bases separating them. Per the germline V gene, CDR1 is KGHSH and CDR2 is LQKENI. This CDR3 contains 15 residues. In DNA, the CDR3 is TGTGCCAGCTCACCACCGCCACTCGCATACAATGAGCAGTTCTTC. Its protein product is CASSPPPLAYNEQFF.

This clone was detected a few times. The rearrangement uses TRBV5-1 and TRBJ2-7; weak D call: TRBD1 (5 bases). V lost 4 bases and J lost 4, with 18 bases in between. CDR3 length: 15 residues. Germline lookup yields CDR1 SGHRS and CDR2 YFSETQ. The CDR3 protein is CASSLGVNSGYEQYF. Written as DNA, the CDR3 is TGCGCCAGCAGCCTAGGGGTTAACTCCGGTTACGAGCAGTACTTC.

The V gene is TRBV2, the J gene TRBJ2-2; TRBD2 matches at 8 bases. Germline V gives CDR1 SNHLY, CDR2 FYNNEI. V was pared by 4 bases and J by 7 bases, with 17 bases of the junction left unmatched. This CDR3 is 18 amino acids long. Here the CDR3 reads CASSAGVNSGRAFGELFF. CDR3 sequence (DNA): TGTGCCAGCAGTGCCGGAGTTAATTCCGGGAGGGCCTTCGGGGAGCTGTTTTTT.

V is TRBV24-1 and J is TRBJ2-2, with D maybe TRBD2 (5 bases). This CDR3 comprises 15 residues. The germline V and J ends were trimmed by 5 bases and 1 base, with 10 bases remaining between them. CDR1 KGHDR and CDR2 SFDVKD come from the germline V gene. CDR3 DNA: TGTGCCACCAGTGCTTGGAGCGGGAACACCGGGGAGCTGTTTTTT. Amino acids: CATSAWSGNTGELFF.

This clone was seen a single time. The genes are TRBV6-2 or TRBV6-3 and TRBJ2-1; the match to TRBD1 covers 9 bases. In germline, CDR1 is MNHEY, CDR2 SVGEGT. The CDR3 sequence is 17 residues long. The V and J ends lost 2 bases and 3 bases, in that order; junction bases with no gene match: 8. CDR3 coding DNA: TGTGCCAGCAGTTACCAACATGACAGGGGGGACTACAATGAGCAGTTCTTC. It encodes CASSYQHDRGDYNEQFF.

This clone was counted a few times. The V and J genes are TRBV5-1 and TRBJ1-3, with D perhaps matching TRBD1 (6 bases). Between the trimmed V and J ends, which lost 4 bases and 1 base, there was a span of 9 bases. Germline V lookup: CDR1 SGHRS, CDR2 YFSETQ. The CDR3 runs to 14 residues. CDR3 nucleotides: TGCGCCAGCAGCGAGACAGGATCTGGAAACACCATATATTTT. Protein: CASSETGSGNTIYF.

The CDR3 sequence is CASSIDLASGVNNEQFF. The CDR3, as DNA: TGTGCCAGTAGTATAGATCTGGCTAGCGGTGTTAACAATGAGCAGTTCTTC. V and J are TRBV19 and TRBJ2-1; 7 nucleotides match TRBD2. This CDR3 comprises 17 residues. CDR1 LNHDA and CDR2 SQIVND come from the germline V gene (reference sequence). The trim removed 0 bases at V and 5 bases at J, leaving 10 bases unmatched.

This clone turned up a few times. The chain carries TRBV3-1 (or the pseudogene TRBV3-2) and TRBJ1-4; 8 bases are shared with TRBD1. The CDR3 spans 14 residues. V dropped 4 bases and J dropped 13; count of bases not matched to a gene: 11. The germline CDR1 and CDR2 sequences are LGHDT and YNNKEL (reference sequence). The CDR3 nucleotides are TGTGCCAGCAGCCCCGGGACAGGCCCTCGTGGACTGTTTTTT. This translates into CASSPGTGPRGLFF.

This clone was detected a few times. The chain joins TRBV6-5 to TRBJ1-6; D is uncertain. The CDR3 runs 13 residues. V was cut by 4 bases and J by 8 bases, with 9 bases left in between. Germline values: CDR1 MNHEY, CDR2 SVGAGI. CDR3 sequence (DNA): TGTGCCAGCAGTTTCCTCTCGGATTCACCCCTCCACTTT. It yields the protein CASSFLSDSPLHF.

The genes are TRBV12-3 or TRBV12-4 and TRBJ1-5; D not certain. The CDR3 contains 13 residues. V lost 4 bases and J 7 bases, leaving 11 bases between the germline ends. This CDR3 reads CASSSSGRQPQHF. CDR3 nucleotides: TGTGCCAGCAGTTCGTCAGGCAGGCAGCCCCAGCATTTT.

This chain's CDR3 is CSANRVGIDTEAFF. The CDR3, as DNA: TGCAGCGCCAACAGGGTTGGTATAGACACTGAAGCTTTCTTT. The gene calls are TRBV29-1 and TRBJ1-1, with D perhaps TRBD1 (6 bases). The CDR3 loop spans 14 amino acids. Germline values: CDR1 SQVTM, CDR2 ANQGSEA. V lost 7 bases and J lost 3, with 18 bases in between.

This chain uses TRBV2 with TRBJ2-3, with 10 positions matching TRBD2. This CDR3 region has 16 residues. V shed 4 bases, J shed 0 bases, and the junction held 4 bases outside the gene matches. CDR1 is SNHLY, CDR2 FYNNEI, per germline. Written as DNA, the CDR3 is TGTGCCAGCAGTGTGGCTAGCGGGAGTAGCACAGATACGCAGTATTTT. Its translation is CASSVASGSSTDTQYF. The full variable domain, with the rest looked up from reference TRBV2 and TRBJ2-3, is EPEVTQTPSHQVTQMGQEVILRCVPISNHLYFYWYRQILGQKVEFLVSFYNNEISEKSEIFDDQFSVERPDGSNFTLKIRSTKLEDSAMYFCASSVASGSSTDTQYFGPGTRLTVL.